This TCR beta chain comes out of a study of T cells in Graves' hyperthyroidism and ophthalmopathy. Study summary: The authors collected peripheral blood at initial diagnosis, before any treatment.

Study results and limitations: With a median lead of approximately 6.4 months before onset, the model predicted ophthalmopathy.

TCR beta CDR3 regions were amplified from RNA. First-round RT-PCR of the TCR CDR3 relied on the HTBI primer set. MiXCR was run by TCRdb on the multiplex PCR reads, yielding one entry per CDR3 protein. The sample lists around 350,000 distinct CDR3 sequences; 20% to 30% were seen once. In its sample, this clonotype was seen a few times. Its matching antigen is unknown. Germline V gene data show CDR1 as DFQATT and CDR2 as SNEGSKA (reference sequence). The CDR3 extends over 13 amino acids. V lost 0 bases, J lost 5 bases, and 10 bases lay in between. Sequencing used blood. This receptor was obtained from a man aged 50 or older with Graves' hyperthyroidism. This chain links TRBV20-1 with TRBJ1-2; D ambiguous. CDR3 amino acids: CSAREPWDYGYTF. CDR3 DNA: TGCAGTGCTAGAGAGCCCTGGGATTATGGCTACACCTTC.